The sequence of this T cell receptor beta chain was determined in a study of HIV-infected patients and healthy controls. The study, taken as a whole, reports: HIV+ repertoires were severely depleted of MAIT alpha-chain CDR3s, unlike healthy controls. CMV-associated CDR3s mostly grew nonsignificantly during therapy, while HIV-associated CDR3s declined significantly.

This CDR3 region has 11 residues. The V gene's germline CDR1 is MGHRA and CDR2 YSYEKL. Alpha and beta constant-region primers primed reverse transcription of around 540 ng RNA. Using multiplexing indices, alpha and beta chain libraries were generated apart by chain-specific third strand synthesis. A single primer pair per chain amplified all rearrangements, with per-molecule barcodes. TCRdb called the 5' RACE reads again in MiXCR, with one record for every CDR3 protein. The sample carries roughly 7,300 distinct CDR3 sequences, less than 9% recorded once. No cell fractionation was done, so the repertoire covers all unsorted peripheral blood T cells. People with immunomodulatory therapy, recent vaccination or treatment interruptions were not enrolled. This clonotype has a count of ten or more. Its target is not known. A junction end diverges from the germline sequence, so it may reflect a read error.

Sequencing was performed on blood, taken before antiretroviral therapy. The TCR was taken from an adult with HIV infection. The chain has TRBV4-1 and TRBJ1-2; D gene ambiguous. CDR3 sequence (DNA): TGCGCCAGCAGCCTCGACGGATTCCTCAACTTC. Its translation: CASSLDGFLNF.